The 13 T cell receptor beta chains given below trace back to one sample, sequenced in a study of cytomegalovirus exposure and HLA in healthy donors. PCR was performed using 60 Vbeta and 13 Jbeta primers. Assay: immunoSEQ multiplex PCR; the TCRdb copy retains only in-frame clones and omits some. The table has roughly 150,000 clones, approximately 9% seen once; the top ten hold about 2%. The sample taken for sequencing was PBMCs. All receptors come from a male donor in good health and CMV-seronegative.

V and J are TRBV19 and TRBJ2-5; 7 bases map to TRBD2. CDR3 length: 13 residues. V was pared by 9 bases and J by 7 bases, with 11 bases of the junction left unmatched. Germline V gene lookup returns CDR1 LNHDA and CDR2 SQIVND (reference sequence). The CDR3 protein is CASKDLADWTQYF. CDR3 nucleotides: TGTGCCAGCAAAGATCTAGCGGACTGGACCCAGTACTTC. Variable domain in full (rest from reference TRBV19 and TRBJ2-5): DGGITQSPKYLFRKEGQNVTLSCEQNLNHDAMYWYRQDPGQGLRLIYYSQIVNDFQKGDIAEGYSVSREKKESFPLTVTSAQKNPTAFYLCASKDLADWTQYFGPGTRLLVL.

This clone was seen only a few times. J is TRBJ2-7 and V is TRBV5-8, with a possible D match to TRBD1 (5 bases). In germline, CDR1 is SGHTS, CDR2 YDEGEE. The V end was cut by 1 base, the J end by 3 bases, with 11 bases between. The length of the CDR3 is 14 residues. The CDR3 loop is CASSLRPGNYEQYF. The DNA of the CDR3 is TGTGCCAGCAGCTTGCGTCCAGGGAACTACGAGCAGTACTTC.

This clone was observed a handful of times. The rearrangement links TRBV28 to TRBJ2-1; TRBD2 aligns across 10 bases. With V trimmed by 7 bases and J by 6 bases, 6 bases remained unmatched. CDR1 is MDHEN, CDR2 SYDVKM, per germline. The length of the CDR3 is 14 residues. The CDR3 sequence is CASKVSSGSNEQFF. DNA for the CDR3: TGTGCCAGCAAGGTGTCTAGCGGGAGCAATGAGCAGTTCTTC.

The chain joins TRBV18 to TRBJ2-1, with D possibly matching TRBD1 (6 bases). This CDR3 spans 13 amino acids. Germline values: CDR1 KGHSH, CDR2 LQKENI. The V end was cut by 7 bases, the J end by 10 bases, with 17 bases between. The DNA for the CDR3 is TGTGCCAGCTTTTGGGACACGGTGGGGGAGCAGTTCTTC. As protein: CASFWDTVGEQFF.

The CDR3 sequence: CASSYGARREVGELFF. The DNA for the CDR3 is TGTGCCAGCAGTTACGGGGCCCGAAGGGAGGTCGGGGAGCTGTTTTTT. This chain joins TRBV7-3 and TRBJ2-2, with D possibly matching TRBD2 (6 bases). The V end was cut by 6 bases, the J end by 7 bases, with 21 bases between. Germline loops: CDR1 SGHTA, CDR2 FQGTGA. The CDR3 loop spans 16 amino acids.

This clone was detected a few times. The CDR3 loop is CASSPNSRDSGNTIYF. As DNA, the CDR3 is TGTGCCAGCAGTCCCAACTCTAGAGACTCTGGAAACACCATATATTTT. The chain combines TRBV6-6 with TRBJ1-3; D unresolved. The CDR3 is 16 residues long. V gave up 5 bases and J gave up 0 bases, with 14 bases separating them. From germline, CDR1 is MNHNY and CDR2 SVGAGI (reference sequence).

This clone was observed a handful of times. The chain recombines TRBV2 with TRBJ1-2, with a weak D call TRBD1 (5 bases). The V end lost 7 bases, the J end lost 0 bases, and 9 bases lay between the germline ends. The CDR3 is 13 amino acids. Germline values: CDR1 SNHLY, CDR2 FYNNEI. CDR3 protein: CASTQGANYGYTF. DNA of the CDR3: TGTGCCAGCACCCAGGGTGCTAACTATGGCTACACCTTC.

The chain couples TRBV4-3 to TRBJ1-4, with TRBD1 matching over 10 bases. The junction had 7 bases not matched to a gene; V was cut back by 4 bases and J by 8 bases. From germline, CDR1 is LGHNA and CDR2 YSLEER. There are 15 residues in the CDR3. CDR3 amino acids: CASSRGQGEVEKLFF. CDR3 bases: TGCGCCAGCAGCCGAGGACAGGGGGAAGTCGAAAAACTGTTTTTT.

The table lists this clone with a count of one. The V gene is TRBV10-3, the J gene TRBJ2-7; 7 nucleotides match TRBD1. Trimming cost V 3 bases and J 2 bases; bases outside gene matches: 4. The CDR3 contains 14 residues. Germline CDR1 reads ENHRY; CDR2 reads SYGVKD. CDR3 loop: CAISETQGPYEQYF. The CDR3 DNA sequence: TGTGCCATCAGTGAAACACAGGGGCCCTACGAGCAGTACTTC.

This clone was detected only a few times. The chain recombines TRBV7-2 with TRBJ2-1; 10 bases are shared with TRBD1. V shed 5 bases, J shed 12 bases, and the junction held 10 bases outside the gene matches. The V gene's germline CDR1 is SGHTA and CDR2 FQGNSA. The CDR3 contains 14 residues. CDR3 in DNA: TGTGCCAGCAGCATAGGGACAGGGGAACGTCGGCAGTTCTTC. It is translated as CASSIGTGERRQFF.

V usage is TRBV2 and J usage is TRBJ2-5; TRBD1 matches 9 bases. The tail of the sequence fits TRBJ2-7 better, so the J call may be wrong. Germline assignment: CDR1 SNHLY and CDR2 FYNNEI. This CDR3 spans 15 amino acids. In nucleotides, the CDR3 is TGTGCCAGCAGTTTGGGACAGGGCTCGTACTACGAGCAGTACTTC. It specifies CASSLGQGSYYEQYF.

This clone was detected a few times. The chain uses TRBV19 and TRBJ2-5; 8 bases agree with TRBD1. V lost 3 bases to trimming and J lost 5 bases; unmatched junction nucleotides: 8. The CDR3 consists of 15 residues. The germline V gene encodes CDR1 LNHDA and CDR2 SQIVND (reference sequence). This CDR3 is CASSIQGARKETQYF. The CDR3 DNA follows: TGTGCCAGTAGTATCCAGGGGGCGCGGAAGGAGACCCAGTACTTC.

The V and J genes are TRBV7-9 and TRBJ2-1; D might be TRBD2 (6 bases). CDR3 length equals 15 residues. Germline assignment: CDR1 SEHNR and CDR2 FQNEAQ (reference sequence). Trimming cost V 5 bases and J 3 bases, with 14 bases left between them. The CDR3 nucleotides read TGTGCCAGCAGCCCGGACTATTATCACTACAATGAGCAGTTCTTC. This codes for CASSPDYYHYNEQFF. Drawing the rest from reference TRBV7-9 and TRBJ2-1, the complete variable domain is DTGVSQNPRHKITKRGQNVTFRCDPISEHNRLYWYRQTLGQGPEFLTYFQNEAQLEKSRLLSDRFSAERPKGSFSTLEIQRTEQGDSAMYLCASSPDYYHYNEQFFGPGTRLTVL.